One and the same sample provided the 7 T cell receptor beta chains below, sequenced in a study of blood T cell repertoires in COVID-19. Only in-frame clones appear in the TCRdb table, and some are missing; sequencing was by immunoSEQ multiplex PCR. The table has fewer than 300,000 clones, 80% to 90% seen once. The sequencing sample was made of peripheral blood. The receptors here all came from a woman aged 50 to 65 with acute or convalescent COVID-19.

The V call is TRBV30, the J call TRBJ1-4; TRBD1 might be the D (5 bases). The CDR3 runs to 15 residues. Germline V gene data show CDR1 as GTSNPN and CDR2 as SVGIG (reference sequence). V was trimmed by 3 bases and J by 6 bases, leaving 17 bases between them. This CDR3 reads CAWRESGTVDEKLFF. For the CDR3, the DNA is TGTGCCTGGAGAGAATCCGGGACTGTGGATGAAAAACTGTTTTTT.

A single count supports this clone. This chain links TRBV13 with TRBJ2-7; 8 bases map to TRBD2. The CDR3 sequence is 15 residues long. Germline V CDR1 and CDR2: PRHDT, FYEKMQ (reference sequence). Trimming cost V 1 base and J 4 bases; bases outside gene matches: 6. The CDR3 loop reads CASSLASAGGYEQYF. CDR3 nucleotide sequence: TGTGCCAGCAGCTTAGCCTCTGCGGGAGGTTACGAGCAGTACTTC.

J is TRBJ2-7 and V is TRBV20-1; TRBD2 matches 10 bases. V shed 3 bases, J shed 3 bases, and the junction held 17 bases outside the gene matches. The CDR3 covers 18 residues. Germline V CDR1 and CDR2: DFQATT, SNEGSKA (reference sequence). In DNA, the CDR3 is TGCAGTGCTAGTCCTAGCGGGAGTATGGGCAAAGGGGGCTACGAGCAGTACTTC. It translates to CSASPSGSMGKGGYEQYF.

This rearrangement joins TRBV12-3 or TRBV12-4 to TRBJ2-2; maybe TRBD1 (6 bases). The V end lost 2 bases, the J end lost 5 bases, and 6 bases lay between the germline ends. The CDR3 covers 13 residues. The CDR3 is CASSLRGTGELFF. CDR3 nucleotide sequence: TGTGCCAGCAGTTTAAGGGGGACCGGGGAGCTGTTTTTT.

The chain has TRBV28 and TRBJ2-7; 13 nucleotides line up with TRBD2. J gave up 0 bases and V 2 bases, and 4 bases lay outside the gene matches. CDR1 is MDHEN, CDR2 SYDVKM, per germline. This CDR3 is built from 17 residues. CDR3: CASSLTSGRANSYEQYF. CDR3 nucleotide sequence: TGTGCCAGCAGTTTAACTAGCGGGAGGGCTAACTCCTACGAGCAGTACTTC.

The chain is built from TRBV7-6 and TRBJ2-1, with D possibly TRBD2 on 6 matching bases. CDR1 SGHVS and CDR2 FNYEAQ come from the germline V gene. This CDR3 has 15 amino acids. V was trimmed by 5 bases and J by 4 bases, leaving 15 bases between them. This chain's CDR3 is CASSTRWGTYNEQFF. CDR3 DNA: TGTGCCAGCAGCACACGTTGGGGGACTTACAATGAGCAGTTCTTC. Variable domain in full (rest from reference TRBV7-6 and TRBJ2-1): GAGVSQSPRYKVTKRGQDVALRCDPISGHVSLYWYRQALGQGPEFLTYFNYEAQQDKSGLPNDRFSAERPEGSISTLTIQRTEQRDSAMYRCASSTRWGTYNEQFFGPGTRLTVL.

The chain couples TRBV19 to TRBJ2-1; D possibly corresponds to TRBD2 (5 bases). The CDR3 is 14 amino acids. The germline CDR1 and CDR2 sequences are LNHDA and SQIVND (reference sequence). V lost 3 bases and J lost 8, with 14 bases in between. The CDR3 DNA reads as TGTGCCAGTAGTATCTCGAGGGCCCGCGATGAGCAGTTCTTC. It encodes CASSISRARDEQFF.